This paragraph covers one TCR beta chain sequence. The data were obtained in a study of cytomegalovirus exposure and HLA in healthy donors. Study at large: The same platform was used for the 130 or so validation repertoires as for the 600 to 700 first-cohort repertoires, as reported in a later analysis.

The method was immunoSEQ multiplex PCR; TCRdb's version includes in-frame clones alone and lacks a portion of them. The sample has a few hundred thousand clones; approximately 86% are singletons. The sequencing input was PBMCs. The clonotype comes from a man aged 30 to 39 in good health and CMV-seronegative.

The CDR3: CASSQDGGGSEKLFF. In DNA, the CDR3 is TGTGCCAGCAGCCAAGATGGGGGGGGTAGTGAAAAACTGTTTTTT. The chain carries TRBV4-2 and TRBJ1-4; D is possibly TRBD1 (5 bases). The CDR3 is 15 amino acids. Trimming took off 0 bases at V and 7 bases at J, with 12 bases between the two ends. Per germline, CDR1 LGHNA and CDR2 YNFKEQ.